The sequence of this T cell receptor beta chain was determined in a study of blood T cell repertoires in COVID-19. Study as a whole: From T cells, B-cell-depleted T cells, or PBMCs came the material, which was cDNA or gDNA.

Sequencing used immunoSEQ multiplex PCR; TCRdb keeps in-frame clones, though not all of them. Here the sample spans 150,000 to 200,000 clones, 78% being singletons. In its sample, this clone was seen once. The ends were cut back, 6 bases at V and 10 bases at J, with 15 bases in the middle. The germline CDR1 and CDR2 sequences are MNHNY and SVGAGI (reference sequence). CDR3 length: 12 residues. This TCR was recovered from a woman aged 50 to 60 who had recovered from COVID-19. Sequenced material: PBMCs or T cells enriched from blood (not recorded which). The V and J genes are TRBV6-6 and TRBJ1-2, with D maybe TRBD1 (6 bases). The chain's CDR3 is CASSPTRQDYTF. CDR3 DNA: TGTGCCAGCAGCCCAACCCGACAGGACTACACCTTC.